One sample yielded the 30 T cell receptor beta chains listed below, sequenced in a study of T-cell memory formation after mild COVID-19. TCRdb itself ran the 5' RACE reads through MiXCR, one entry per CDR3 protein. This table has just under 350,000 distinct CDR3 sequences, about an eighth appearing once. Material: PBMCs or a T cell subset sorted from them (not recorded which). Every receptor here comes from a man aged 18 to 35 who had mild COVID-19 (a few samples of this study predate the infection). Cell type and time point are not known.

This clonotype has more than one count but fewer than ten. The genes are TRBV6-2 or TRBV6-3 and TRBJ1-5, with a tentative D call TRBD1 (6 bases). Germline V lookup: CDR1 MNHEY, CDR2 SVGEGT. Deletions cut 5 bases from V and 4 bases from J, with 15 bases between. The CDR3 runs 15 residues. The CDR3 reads CASSARQVGNQPQHF. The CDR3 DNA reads TGTGCCAGCAGTGCACGACAGGTCGGGAATCAGCCCCAGCATTTT.

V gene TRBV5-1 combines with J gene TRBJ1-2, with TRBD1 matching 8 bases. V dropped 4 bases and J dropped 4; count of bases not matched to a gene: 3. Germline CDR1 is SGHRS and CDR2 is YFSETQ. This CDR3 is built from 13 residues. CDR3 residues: CASSAGGTYGYTF. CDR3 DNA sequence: TGCGCCAGCAGCGCAGGGGGCACCTATGGCTACACCTTC.

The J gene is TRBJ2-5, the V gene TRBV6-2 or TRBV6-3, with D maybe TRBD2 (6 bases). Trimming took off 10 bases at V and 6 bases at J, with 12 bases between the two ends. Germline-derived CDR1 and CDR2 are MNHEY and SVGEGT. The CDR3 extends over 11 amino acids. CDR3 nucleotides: TGTGCCATCACGGCGGGAAAGACCCAGTACTTC. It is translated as CAITAGKTQYF.

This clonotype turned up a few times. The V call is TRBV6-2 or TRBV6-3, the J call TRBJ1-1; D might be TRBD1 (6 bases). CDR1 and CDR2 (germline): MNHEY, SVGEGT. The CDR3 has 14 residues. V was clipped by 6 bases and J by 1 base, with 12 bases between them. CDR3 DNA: TGTGCCAGCAGCGATGGACAGTCGAACACTGAAGCTTTCTTT. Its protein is CASSDGQSNTEAFF.

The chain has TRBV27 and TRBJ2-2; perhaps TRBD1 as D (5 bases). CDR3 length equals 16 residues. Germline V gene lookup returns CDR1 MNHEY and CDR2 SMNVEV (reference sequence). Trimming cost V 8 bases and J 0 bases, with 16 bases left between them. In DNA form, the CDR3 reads TGTGCCAGCGGCATTTCAGGGTATCCGAACACCGGGGAGCTGTTTTTT. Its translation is CASGISGYPNTGELFF.

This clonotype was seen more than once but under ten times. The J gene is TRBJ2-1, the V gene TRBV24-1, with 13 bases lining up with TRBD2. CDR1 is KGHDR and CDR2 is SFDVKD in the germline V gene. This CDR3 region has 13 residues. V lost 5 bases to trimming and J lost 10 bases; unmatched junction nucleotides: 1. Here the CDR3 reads CATSGTSGGEQFF. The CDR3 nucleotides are TGTGCCACCAGTGGGACTAGCGGGGGAGAGCAGTTCTTC.

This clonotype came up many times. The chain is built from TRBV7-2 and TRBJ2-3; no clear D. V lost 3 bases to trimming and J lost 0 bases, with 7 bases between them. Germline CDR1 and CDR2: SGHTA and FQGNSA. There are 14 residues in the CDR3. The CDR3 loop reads CASSLGISTDTQYF. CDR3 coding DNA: TGTGCCAGCAGCTTGGGGATCAGCACAGATACGCAGTATTTT.

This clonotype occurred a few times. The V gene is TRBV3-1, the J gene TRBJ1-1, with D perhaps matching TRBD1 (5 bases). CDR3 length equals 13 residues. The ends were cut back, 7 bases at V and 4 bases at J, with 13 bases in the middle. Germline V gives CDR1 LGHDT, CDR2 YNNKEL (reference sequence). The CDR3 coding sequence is TGTGCCAGCAACCGTGTCAGGGCCACTGAAGCTTTCTTT. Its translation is CASNRVRATEAFF.

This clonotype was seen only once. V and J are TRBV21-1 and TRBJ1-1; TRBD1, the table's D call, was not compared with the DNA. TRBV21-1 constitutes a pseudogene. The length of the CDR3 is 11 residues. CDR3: CASSRGMEAFF. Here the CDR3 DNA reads TGTGCCAGCAGCAGGGGGATGGAAGCTTTCTTT.

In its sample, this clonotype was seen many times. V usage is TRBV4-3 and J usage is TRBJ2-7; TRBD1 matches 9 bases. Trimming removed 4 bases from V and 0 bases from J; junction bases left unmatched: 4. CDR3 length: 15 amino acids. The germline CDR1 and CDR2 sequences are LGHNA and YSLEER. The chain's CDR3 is CASSPGQGSSYEQYF. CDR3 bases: TGCGCCAGCAGCCCAGGACAGGGGAGCTCCTACGAGCAGTACTTC.

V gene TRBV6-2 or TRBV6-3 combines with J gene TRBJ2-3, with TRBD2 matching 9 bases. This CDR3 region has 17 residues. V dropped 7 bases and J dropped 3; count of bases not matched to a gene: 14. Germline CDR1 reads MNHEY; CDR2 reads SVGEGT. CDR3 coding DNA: TGTGCCAGCACCAGACCGGGACTAGCAGACCAAACAGATACGCAGTATTTT. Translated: CASTRPGLADQTDTQYF.

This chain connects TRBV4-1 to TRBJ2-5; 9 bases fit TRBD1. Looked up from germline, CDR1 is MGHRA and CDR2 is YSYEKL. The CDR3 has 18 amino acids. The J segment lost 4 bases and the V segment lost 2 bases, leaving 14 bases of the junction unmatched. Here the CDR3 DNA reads TGCGCCAGCAGCCAACCCCCGGGGGACAGGGAGAGGGGAGAGACCCAGTACTTC. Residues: CASSQPPGDRERGETQYF.

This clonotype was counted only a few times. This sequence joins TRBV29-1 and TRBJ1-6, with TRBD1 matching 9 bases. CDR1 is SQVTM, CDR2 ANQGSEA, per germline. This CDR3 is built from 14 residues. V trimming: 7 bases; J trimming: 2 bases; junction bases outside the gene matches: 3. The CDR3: CSARQGAYNSPLHF. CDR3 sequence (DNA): TGCAGCGCCAGACAGGGGGCCTATAATTCACCCCTCCACTTT.

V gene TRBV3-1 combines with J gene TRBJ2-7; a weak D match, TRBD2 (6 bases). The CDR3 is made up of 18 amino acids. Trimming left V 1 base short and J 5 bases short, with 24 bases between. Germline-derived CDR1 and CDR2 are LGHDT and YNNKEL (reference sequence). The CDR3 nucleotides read TGTGCCAGCAGCCAAGGCTGGGGGAGGCCGGTGGGTCTCCACGAGCAGTACTTC. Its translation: CASSQGWGRPVGLHEQYF.

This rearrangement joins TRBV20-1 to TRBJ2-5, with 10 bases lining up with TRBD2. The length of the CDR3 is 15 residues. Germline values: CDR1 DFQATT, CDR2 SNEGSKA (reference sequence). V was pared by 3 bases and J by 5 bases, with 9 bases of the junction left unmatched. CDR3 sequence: CSASPSGGASETQYF. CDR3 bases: TGCAGTGCTAGCCCAAGCGGGGGGGCGAGTGAGACCCAGTACTTC.

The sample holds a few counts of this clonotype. CDR3 in DNA: TGTGCCAGCAGTTACTCGAGAGGGGGCGCGGATGAAAAACTGTTTTTT. As protein: CASSYSRGGADEKLFF. The chain joins TRBV6-2 or TRBV6-3 to TRBJ1-4, with 7 bases that match TRBD1. Germline V gene sequence: CDR1 MNHEY, CDR2 SVGEGT. The length of the CDR3 is 16 residues. The V segment lost 0 bases and the J segment 6 bases; nucleotides outside the gene matches: 7.

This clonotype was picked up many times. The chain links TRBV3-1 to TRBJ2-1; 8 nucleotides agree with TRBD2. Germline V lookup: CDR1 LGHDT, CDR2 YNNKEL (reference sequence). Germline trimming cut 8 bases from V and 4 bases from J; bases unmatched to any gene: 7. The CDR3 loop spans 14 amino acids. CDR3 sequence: CASHEAGAYNEQFF. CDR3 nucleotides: TGTGCCAGCCACGAAGCGGGGGCTTACAATGAGCAGTTCTTC.

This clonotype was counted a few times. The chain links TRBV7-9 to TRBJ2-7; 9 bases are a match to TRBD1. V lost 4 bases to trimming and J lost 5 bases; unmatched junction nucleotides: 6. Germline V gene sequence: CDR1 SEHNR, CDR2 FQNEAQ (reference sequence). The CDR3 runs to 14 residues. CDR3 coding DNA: TGTGCCAGCAGCTCGACAGGGGGGGTCAACGAGCAGTACTTC. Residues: CASSSTGGVNEQYF.

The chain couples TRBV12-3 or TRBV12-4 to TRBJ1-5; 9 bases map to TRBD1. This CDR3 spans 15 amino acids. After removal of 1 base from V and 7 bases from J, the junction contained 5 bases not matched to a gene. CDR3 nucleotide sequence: TGTGCCAGCAGTTTAGGGACAGGGGATTTACAGCCCCAGCATTTT. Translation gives CASSLGTGDLQPQHF.

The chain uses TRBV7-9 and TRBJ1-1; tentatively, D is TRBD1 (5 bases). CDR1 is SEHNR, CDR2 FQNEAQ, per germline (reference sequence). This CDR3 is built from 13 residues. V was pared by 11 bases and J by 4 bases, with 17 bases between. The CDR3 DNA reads TGTGCCGGGGGGGGGAGGATGAGCACTGAAGCTTTCTTT. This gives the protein CAGGGRMSTEAFF.

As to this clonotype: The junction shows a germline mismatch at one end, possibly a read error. The CDR3 region is CASSQDRGDTWELFF. The CDR3 DNA follows: TGTGCCAGCAGCCAAGATCGCGGGGACACCTGGGAGCTGTTTTTT. The J gene is TRBJ2-2, the V gene TRBV4-2, with D perhaps being TRBD1 or TRBD2 (6 bases each). The germline V gene has CDR1 LGHNA and CDR2 YNFKEQ. CDR3 size: 15 residues.

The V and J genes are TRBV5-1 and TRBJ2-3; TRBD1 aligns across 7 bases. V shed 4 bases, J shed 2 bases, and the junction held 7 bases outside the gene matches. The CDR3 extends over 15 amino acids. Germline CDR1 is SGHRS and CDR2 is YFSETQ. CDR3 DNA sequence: TGCGCCAGCAGCGGGTGGGACAGACTCACAGATACGCAGTATTTT. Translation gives CASSGWDRLTDTQYF.

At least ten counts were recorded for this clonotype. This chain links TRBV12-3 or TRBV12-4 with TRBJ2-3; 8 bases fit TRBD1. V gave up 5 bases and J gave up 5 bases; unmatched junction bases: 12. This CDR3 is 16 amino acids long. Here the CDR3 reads CASSPPRQGTGDTQYF. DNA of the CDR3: TGTGCCAGCAGTCCCCCGCGACAGGGGACTGGAGATACGCAGTATTTT.

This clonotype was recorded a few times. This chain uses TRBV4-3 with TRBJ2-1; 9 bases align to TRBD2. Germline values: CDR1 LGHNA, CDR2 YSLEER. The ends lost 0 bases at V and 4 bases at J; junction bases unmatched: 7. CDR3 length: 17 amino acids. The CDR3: CASSQDRFSGRYNEQFF. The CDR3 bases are TGCGCCAGCAGCCAAGATCGGTTTAGCGGGAGATACAATGAGCAGTTCTTC.

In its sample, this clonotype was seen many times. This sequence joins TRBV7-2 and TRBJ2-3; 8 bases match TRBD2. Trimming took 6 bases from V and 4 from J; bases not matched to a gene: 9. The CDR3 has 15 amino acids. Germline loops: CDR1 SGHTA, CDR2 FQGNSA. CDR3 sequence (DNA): TGTGCCAGCAGGTATAGCGGGGCGGCGGCAGATACGCAGTATTTT. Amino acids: CASRYSGAAADTQYF.

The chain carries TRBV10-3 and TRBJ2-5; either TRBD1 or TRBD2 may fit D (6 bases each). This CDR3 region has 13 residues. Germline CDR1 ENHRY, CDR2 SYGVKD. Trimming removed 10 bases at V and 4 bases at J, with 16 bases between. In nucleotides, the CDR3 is TGTGCCACCACATGGGGGGCGGGAGAGACCCAGTACTTC. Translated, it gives CATTWGAGETQYF.

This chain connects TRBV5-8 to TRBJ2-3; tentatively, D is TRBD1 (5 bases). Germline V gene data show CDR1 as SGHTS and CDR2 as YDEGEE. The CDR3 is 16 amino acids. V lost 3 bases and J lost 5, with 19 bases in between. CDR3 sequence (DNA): TGTGCCAGCAGCTCAGCGTTAAGGGGAATCGGAGATACGCAGTATTTT. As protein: CASSSALRGIGDTQYF.

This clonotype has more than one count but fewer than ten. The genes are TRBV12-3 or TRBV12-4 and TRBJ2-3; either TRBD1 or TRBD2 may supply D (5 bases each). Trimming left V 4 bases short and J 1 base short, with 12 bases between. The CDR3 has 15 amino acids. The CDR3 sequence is CASSSMTGRTDTQYF. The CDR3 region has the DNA TGTGCCAGCAGTTCGATGACGGGGCGCACAGATACGCAGTATTTT.

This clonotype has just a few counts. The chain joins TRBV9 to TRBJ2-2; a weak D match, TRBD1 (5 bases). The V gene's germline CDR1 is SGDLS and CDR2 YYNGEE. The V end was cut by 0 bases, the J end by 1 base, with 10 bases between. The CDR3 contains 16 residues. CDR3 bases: TGTGCCAGCAGCGTAGAACCAGGGAAGAACACCGGGGAGCTGTTTTTT. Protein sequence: CASSVEPGKNTGELFF.

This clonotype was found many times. The CDR3 DNA is TGTGCCAGCAGCCCGGACCCCAATCAGCCCCAGCATTTT. Its protein product is CASSPDPNQPQHF. The chain uses TRBV11-1 and TRBJ1-5; D call uncertain. The germline CDR1 and CDR2 sequences are SGHAT and FQDESV (reference sequence). Deletions cut 5 bases from V and 3 bases from J, with 8 bases between. CDR3 size: 13 residues.